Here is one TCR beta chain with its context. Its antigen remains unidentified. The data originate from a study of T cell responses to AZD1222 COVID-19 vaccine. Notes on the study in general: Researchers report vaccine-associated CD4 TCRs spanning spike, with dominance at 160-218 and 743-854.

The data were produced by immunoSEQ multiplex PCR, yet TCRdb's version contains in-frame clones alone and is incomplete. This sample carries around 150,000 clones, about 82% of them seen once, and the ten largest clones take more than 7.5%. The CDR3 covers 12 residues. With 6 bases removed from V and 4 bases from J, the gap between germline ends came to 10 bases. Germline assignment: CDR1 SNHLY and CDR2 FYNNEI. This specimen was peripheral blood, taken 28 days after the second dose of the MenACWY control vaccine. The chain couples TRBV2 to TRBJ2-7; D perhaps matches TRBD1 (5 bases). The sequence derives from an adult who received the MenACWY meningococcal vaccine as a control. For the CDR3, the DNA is TGTGCCAGCAGCCTCGACAGATACGAGCAGTACTTC. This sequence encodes CASSLDRYEQYF.